The table lists the clone carrying this T cell receptor (beta chain) with many counts. TCRdb re-derived calls from the PCR reads in MiXCR, one entry per CDR3 protein. The data contain around 480,000 distinct CDR3 sequences, over 20% of them seen just once; the ten biggest clones take up about 0.78%. The CDR3 consists of 12 residues. The V and J ends lost 4 bases and 12 bases, in that order; junction bases with no gene match: 4. Germline V gene lookup returns CDR1 PRHDT and CDR2 FYEKMQ (reference sequence). This specimen comes from a study of molecular identifiers for immune sequencing clone quantification.

This chain links TRBV13 with TRBJ2-4; TRBD2 matches 9 bases. This sequence was found in a human donor in good health. Some libraries in this study had Jurkat cell RNA spiked in. The sample comprised naive CD8+ T cells from blood, with Jurkat cell RNA spiked in. Regarding subset: FACS-sorted CD8+CD4-CCR7+CD45RA+ naive T cells. The CDR3 spells CASSSSGATQYF. The CDR3 nucleotides read TGTGCCAGCAGCTCTAGCGGGGCCACTCAGTACTTC.